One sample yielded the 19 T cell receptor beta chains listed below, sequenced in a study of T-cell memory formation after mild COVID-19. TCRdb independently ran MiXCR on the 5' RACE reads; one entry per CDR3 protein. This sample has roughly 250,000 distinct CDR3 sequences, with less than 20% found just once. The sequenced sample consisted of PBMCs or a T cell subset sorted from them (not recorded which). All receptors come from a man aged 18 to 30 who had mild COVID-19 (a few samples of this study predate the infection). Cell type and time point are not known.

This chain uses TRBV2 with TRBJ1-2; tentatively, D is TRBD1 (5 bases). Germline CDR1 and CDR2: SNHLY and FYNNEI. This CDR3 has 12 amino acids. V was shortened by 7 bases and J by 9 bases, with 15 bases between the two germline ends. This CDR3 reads CASTTGSARYTF. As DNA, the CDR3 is TGTGCCAGCACAACAGGTTCTGCCCGCTACACCTTC.

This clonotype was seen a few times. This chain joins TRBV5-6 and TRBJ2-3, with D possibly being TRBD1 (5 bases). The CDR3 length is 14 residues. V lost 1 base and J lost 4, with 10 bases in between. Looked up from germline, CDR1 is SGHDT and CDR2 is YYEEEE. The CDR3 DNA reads TGTGCCAGCAGCTTGAGTAGGGGCGCAGATACGCAGTATTTT. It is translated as CASSLSRGADTQYF.

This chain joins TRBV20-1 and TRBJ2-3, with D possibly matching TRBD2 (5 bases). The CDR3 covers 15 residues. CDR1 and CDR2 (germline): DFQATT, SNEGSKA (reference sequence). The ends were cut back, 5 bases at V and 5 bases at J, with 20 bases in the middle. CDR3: CSASAALQRGDTQYF. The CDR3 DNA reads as TGCAGTGCTTCGGCGGCGCTCCAACGGGGAGATACGCAGTATTTT.

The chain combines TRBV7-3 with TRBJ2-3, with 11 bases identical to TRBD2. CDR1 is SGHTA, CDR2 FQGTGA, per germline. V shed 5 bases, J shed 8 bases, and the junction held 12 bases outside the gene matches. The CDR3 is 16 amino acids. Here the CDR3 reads CASSPPMSTSGSTQYF. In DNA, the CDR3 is TGTGCCAGCAGCCCCCCAATGAGTACTAGCGGGAGTACGCAGTATTTT.

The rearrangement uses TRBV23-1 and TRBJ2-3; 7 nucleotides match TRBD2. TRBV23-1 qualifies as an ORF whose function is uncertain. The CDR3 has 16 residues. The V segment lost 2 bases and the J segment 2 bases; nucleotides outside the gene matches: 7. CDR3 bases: TGCGCCAGCAGTCAACCGCCCGGGGGGTCCACAGATACGCAGTATTTT. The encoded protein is CASSQPPGGSTDTQYF.

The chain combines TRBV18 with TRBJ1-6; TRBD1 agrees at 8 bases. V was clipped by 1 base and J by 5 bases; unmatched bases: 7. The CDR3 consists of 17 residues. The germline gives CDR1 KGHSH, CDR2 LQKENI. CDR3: CASSPRDRFLNNSPLHF. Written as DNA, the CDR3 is TGTGCCAGCTCACCACGGGACAGGTTCCTAAATAATTCACCCCTCCACTTT.

This CDR3 reads CASTSGGAREQFF. The CDR3 bases are TGTGCCAGTACTAGCGGGGGGGCCCGTGAGCAGTTCTTC. The chain uses TRBV10-3 and TRBJ2-1; 13 positions match TRBD2. Germline CDR1 reads ENHRY; CDR2 reads SYGVKD. The V gene end was trimmed by 10 bases and the J gene end by 9 bases; junction bases not matched to a gene: 6. The CDR3 has 13 residues.

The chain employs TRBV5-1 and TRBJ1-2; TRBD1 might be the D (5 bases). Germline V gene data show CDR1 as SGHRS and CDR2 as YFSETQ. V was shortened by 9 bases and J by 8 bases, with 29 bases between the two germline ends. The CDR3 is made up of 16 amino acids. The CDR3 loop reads CATKQEEKGETEGYTF. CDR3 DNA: TGCGCCACCAAGCAGGAGGAGAAAGGGGAAACGGAAGGCTACACCTTC.

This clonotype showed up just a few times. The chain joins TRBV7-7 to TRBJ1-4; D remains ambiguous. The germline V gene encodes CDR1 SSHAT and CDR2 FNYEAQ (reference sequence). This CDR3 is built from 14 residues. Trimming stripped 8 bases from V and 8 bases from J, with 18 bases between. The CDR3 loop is CASSPRLSGEKLFF. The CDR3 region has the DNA TGTGCCAGCTCTCCGCGATTGTCTGGGGAAAAACTGTTTTTT. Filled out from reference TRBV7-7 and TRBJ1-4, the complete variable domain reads GAGVSQSPRYKVTKRGQDVTLRCDPISSHATLYWYQQALGQGPEFLTYFNYEAQPDKSGLPSDRFSAERPEGSISTLTIQRTEQRDSAMYRCASSPRLSGEKLFFGSGTQLSVL.

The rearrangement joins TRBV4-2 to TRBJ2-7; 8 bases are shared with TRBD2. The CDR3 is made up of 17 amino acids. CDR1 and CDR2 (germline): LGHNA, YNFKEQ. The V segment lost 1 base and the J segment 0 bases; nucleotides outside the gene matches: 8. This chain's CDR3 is CASSQGVVSGTSYEQYF. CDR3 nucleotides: TGTGCCAGCAGCCAAGGCGTAGTTAGCGGGACCTCCTACGAGCAGTACTTC.

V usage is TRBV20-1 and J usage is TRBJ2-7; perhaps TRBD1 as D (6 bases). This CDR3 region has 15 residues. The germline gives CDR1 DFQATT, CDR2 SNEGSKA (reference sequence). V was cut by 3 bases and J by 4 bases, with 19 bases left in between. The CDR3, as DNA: TGCAGTGCTAGGCCATTCACAGGGACGGAATACGAGCAGTACTTC. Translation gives CSARPFTGTEYEQYF.

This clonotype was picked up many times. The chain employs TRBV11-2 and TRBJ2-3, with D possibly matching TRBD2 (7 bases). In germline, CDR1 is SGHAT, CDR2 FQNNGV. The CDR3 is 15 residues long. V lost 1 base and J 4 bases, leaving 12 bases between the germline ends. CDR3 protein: CASSLVRGASDTQYF. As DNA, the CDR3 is TGTGCCAGCAGCTTAGTCCGGGGGGCGTCAGATACGCAGTATTTT.

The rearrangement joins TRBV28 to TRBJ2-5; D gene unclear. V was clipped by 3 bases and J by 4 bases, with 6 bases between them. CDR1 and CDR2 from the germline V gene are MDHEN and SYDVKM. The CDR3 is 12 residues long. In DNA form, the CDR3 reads TGTGCCAGCAGTTTCCTTACAGAGACCCAGTACTTC. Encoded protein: CASSFLTETQYF.

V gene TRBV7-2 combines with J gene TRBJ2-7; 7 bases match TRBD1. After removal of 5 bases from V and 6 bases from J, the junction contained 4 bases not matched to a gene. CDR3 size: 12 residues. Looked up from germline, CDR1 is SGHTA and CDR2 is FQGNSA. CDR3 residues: CASSPDRAEQYF. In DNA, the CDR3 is TGTGCCAGCAGCCCTGACAGGGCCGAGCAGTACTTC.

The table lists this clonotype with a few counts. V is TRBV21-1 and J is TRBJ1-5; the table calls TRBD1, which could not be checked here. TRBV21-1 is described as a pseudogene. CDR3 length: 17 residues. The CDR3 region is CASSRRGEGALYQPQHF. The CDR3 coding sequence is TGTGCCAGCAGCAGACGCGGCGAAGGCGCCTTATATCAGCCCCAGCATTTT.

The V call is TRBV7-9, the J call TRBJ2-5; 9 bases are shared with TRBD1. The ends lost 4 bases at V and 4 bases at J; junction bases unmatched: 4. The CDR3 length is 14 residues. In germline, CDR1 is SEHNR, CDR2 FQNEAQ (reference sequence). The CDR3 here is CASSSDRGGETQYF. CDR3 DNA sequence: TGTGCCAGCAGCTCGGACAGGGGCGGAGAGACCCAGTACTTC.

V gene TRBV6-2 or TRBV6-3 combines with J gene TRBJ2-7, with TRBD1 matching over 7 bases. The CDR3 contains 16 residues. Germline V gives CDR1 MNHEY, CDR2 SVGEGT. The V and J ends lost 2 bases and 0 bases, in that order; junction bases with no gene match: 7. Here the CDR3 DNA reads TGTGCCAGCAGTTACAAGGGAACAGGGGACTCCTACGAGCAGTACGTC. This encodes CASSYKGTGDSYEQYV.

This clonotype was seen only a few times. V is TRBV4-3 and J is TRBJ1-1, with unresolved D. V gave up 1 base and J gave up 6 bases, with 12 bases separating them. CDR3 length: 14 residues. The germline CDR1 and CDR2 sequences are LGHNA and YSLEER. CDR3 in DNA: TGCGCCAGCAGCCAAGGGTTCGCTGGGGCTGAAGCTTTCTTT. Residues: CASSQGFAGAEAFF.

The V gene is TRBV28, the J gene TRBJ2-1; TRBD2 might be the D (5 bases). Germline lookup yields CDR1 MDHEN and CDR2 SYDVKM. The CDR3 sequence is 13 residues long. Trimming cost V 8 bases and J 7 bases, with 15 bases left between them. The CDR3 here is CASLYSGTNEQFF. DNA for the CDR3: TGTGCCAGCTTGTACAGCGGTACGAATGAGCAGTTCTTC.